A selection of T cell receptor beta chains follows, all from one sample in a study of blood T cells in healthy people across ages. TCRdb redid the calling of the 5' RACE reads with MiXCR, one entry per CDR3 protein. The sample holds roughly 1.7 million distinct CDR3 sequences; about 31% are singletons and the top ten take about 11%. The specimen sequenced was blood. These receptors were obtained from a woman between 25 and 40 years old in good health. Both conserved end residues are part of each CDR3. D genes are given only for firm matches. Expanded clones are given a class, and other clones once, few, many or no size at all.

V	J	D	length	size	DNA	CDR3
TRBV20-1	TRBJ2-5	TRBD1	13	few	TGCAGTGCTCTTGGGACAGGGCAAGAGACCCAGTACTTC	CSALGTGQETQYF
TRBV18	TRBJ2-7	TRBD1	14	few	TGTGCCAGCTCACAGGGACAGGTTCCAACCGAGCAGTACTTC	CASSQGQVPTEQYF
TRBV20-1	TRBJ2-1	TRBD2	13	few	TGCAGTGCGAGAGCGGGAGTTGTCAATGAGCAGTTCTTC	CSARAGVVNEQFF
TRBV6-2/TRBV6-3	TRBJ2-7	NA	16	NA	TGTGCCAGCAGTTACTCGTACTACGCAGCAGGATACGAGCAGTACTTC	CASSYSYYAAGYEQYF
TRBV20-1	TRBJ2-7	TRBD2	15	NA	TGCAGTGCTAGGGCTCGGGGGGGGCAAGGCTACGAGCAGTACTTC	CSARARGGQGYEQYF
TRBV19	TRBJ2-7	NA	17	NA	TGTGCCAGTAGTATAAGATTCCCGGGACAGCGGGACCACGAGCAGTACTTC	CASSIRFPGQRDHEQYF
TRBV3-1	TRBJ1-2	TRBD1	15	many	TGTGCCAGCAGCTTCGGGACAGGGGGCGATGGTGGCTACACCTTC	CASSFGTGGDGGYTF
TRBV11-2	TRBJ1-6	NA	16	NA	TGTGCCAGCAGCTTAGATGTAAAGGGGGGACGATCACCCCTCCACTTT	CASSLDVKGGRSPLHF
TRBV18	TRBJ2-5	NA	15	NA	TGTGCCAGCTCACCAGTTTCTAGCACGGAAGAGACCCAGTACTTC	CASSPVSSTEETQYF
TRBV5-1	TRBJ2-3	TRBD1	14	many	TGCGCCAGCCTCCCGGGACAGGGGACAGATACGCAGTATTTT	CASLPGQGTDTQYF
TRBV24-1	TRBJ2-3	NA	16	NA	TGTGCCACCAGTTCCCGCGGCGCCAGCTACACAGATACGCAGTATTTT	CATSSRGASYTDTQYF
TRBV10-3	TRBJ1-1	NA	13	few	TGTGCCATCAAGGTCGGCAGGGACACTGAAGCTTTCTTT	CAIKVGRDTEAFF
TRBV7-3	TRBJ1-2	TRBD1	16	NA	TGTGCCAGCAGCTTAACGAAACAGGGGCCCTACTATGGCTACACCTTC	CASSLTKQGPYYGYTF
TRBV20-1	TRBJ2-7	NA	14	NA	TGCAGTGCTAGGGTGGCTTTCGCCGAGTACGAGCAGTACTTC	CSARVAFAEYEQYF
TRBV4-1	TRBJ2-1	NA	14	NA	TGCGCCAGCAGCCAAGACGGGAACCCCAATGAGCAGTTCTTC	CASSQDGNPNEQFF
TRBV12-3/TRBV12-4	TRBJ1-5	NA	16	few	TGTGCCAGCAGTTCGGATCCAAGGGGGTCAAATCAGCCCCAGCATTTT	CASSSDPRGSNQPQHF
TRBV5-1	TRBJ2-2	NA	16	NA	TGCGCCAGCAGCTTGACAACAGGCTATTCGACCGGGGAGCTGTTTTTT	CASSLTTGYSTGELFF
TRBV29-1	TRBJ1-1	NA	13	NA	TGCAGCGTTGAGGGCAGGGAGAACACTGAAGCTTTCTTT	CSVEGRENTEAFF
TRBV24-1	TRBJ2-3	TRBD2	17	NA	TGTGCCACCAGTGATTTGAGGCTAGCGGGAAGCTCCGATACGCAGTATTTT	CATSDLRLAGSSDTQYF
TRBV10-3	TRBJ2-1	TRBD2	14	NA	TGTGCCATCAGGGGAGGACTAGCGGACAATGAGCAGTTCTTC	CAIRGGLADNEQFF
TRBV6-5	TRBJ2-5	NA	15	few	TGTGCCAGCAGTTACTCGATCCGTTCACAAGAGACCCAGTACTTC	CASSYSIRSQETQYF
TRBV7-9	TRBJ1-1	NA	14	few	TGTGCCAGCAGCGCAAGGGGAACGAACACTGAAGCTTTCTTT	CASSARGTNTEAFF
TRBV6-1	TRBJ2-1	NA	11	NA	TGTGCCAGCAGTGAGATCAATGAGCAGTTCTTC	CASSEINEQFF
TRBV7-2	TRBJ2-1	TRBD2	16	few	TGTGCCATTCACGGGAGAGCGGGACGCTCCTACAATGAGCAGTTCTTC	CAIHGRAGRSYNEQFF
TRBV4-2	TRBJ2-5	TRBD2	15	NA	TGTGCCAGCAGCCCGGGACTAGCGGAACGGGAGACCCAGTACTTC	CASSPGLAERETQYF
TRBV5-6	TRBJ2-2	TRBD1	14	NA	TGTGCCAGCATCAGACAGGGGGTCACCGGGGAGCTGTTTTTT	CASIRQGVTGELFF
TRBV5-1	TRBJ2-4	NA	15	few	TGCGCCAGCCGGGCTAGCGAGTTAGCCAAAAACATTCAGTACTTC	CASRASELAKNIQYF
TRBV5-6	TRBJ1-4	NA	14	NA	TGTGCCAGCAGCTTGAGAGGATTTAATGAAAAACTGTTTTTT	CASSLRGFNEKLFF
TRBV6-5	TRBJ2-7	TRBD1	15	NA	TGTGCCAGCAGCCCCGGGACAGAGAATTCCTACGAGCAGTACTTC	CASSPGTENSYEQYF
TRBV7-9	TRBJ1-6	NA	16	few	TGTGCCAGCAGCCCTAGTTTTGGAAACCCGAATTCACCCCTCCACTTT	CASSPSFGNPNSPLHF
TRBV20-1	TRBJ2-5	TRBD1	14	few	TGCAGTGCTAGGCCCAGGACAGGGCAAGAGACCCAGTACTTC	CSARPRTGQETQYF
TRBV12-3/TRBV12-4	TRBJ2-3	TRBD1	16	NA	TGTGCCAGCAGTACCCCGAGACAGGGAAACACAGATACGCAGTATTTT	CASSTPRQGNTDTQYF
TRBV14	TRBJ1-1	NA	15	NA	TGTGCCAGCAGCCAGTGGGACATTATGAACACTGAAGCTTTCTTT	CASSQWDIMNTEAFF
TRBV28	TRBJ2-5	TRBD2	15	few	TGTGCCAGCAGTGGGACTAGCGGAGCCTGGGAGACCCAGTACTTC	CASSGTSGAWETQYF
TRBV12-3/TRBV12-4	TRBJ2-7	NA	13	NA	TGTGCCAGCAGTCTCACCAATGGGGTCGAGCAGTACTTC	CASSLTNGVEQYF
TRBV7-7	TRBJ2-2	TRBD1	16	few	TGTGCCAGCAGCTTAGAGGCAGGGGGCCGCACCGGGGAGCTGTTTTTT	CASSLEAGGRTGELFF
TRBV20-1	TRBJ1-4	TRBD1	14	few	TGCAGTGCTTCGACTGGACAGGGGTCTGAAAAACGGTTTTTT	CSASTGQGSEKRFF
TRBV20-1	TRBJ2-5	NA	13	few	TGCAGTGCTAGATATCAGGGTAGGGAGACCCAGTACTTC	CSARYQGRETQYF
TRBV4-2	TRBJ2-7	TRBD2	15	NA	TGTGCCAGCAGCCAGCTGGCTAGCGGGTTCTACGAGCAGTACTTC	CASSQLASGFYEQYF
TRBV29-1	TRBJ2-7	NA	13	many	TGCAGCGTTGCCGGGACACCTTCCTACGAGCAGTACTTC	CSVAGTPSYEQYF
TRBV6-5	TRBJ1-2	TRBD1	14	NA	TGTGCCAGCAGTTCCGTGACAGGGCAGTATGGCTACACCTTC	CASSSVTGQYGYTF